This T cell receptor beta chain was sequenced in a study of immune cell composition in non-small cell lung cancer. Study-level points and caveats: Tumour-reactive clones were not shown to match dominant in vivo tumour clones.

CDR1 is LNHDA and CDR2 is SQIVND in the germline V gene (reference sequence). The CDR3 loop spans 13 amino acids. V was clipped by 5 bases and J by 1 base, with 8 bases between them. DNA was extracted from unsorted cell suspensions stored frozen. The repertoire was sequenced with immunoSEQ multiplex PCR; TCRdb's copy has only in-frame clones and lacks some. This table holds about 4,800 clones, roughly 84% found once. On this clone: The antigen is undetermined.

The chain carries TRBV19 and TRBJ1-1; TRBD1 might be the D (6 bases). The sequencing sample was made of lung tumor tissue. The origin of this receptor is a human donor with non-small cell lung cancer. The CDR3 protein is CASSDRTNTEAFF. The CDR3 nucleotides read TGTGCCAGTAGTGACAGGACGAACACTGAAGCTTTCTTT.